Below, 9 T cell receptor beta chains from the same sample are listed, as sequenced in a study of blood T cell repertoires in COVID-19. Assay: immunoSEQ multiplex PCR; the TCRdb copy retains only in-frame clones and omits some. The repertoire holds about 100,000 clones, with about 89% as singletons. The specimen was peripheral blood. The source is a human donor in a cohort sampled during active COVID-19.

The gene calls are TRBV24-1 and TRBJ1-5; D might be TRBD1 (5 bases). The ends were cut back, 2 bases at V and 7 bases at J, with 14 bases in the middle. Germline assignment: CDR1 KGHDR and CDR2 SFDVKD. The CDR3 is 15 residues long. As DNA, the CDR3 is TGTGCCACCAGTGATTCCCAGGGTATCGGACAGCCCCAGCATTTT. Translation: CATSDSQGIGQPQHF.

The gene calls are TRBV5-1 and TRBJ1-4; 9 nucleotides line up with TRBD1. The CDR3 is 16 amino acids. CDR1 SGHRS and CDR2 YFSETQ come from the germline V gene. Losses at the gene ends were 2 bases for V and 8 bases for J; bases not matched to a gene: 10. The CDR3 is CASSFGPGQGKEKLFF. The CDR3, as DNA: TGCGCCAGCAGCTTCGGACCGGGACAGGGAAAGGAAAAACTGTTTTTT.

The CDR3 DNA follows: TGTGCCAGCAGACCGGGGGATTATAATTCACCCCTCCACTTT. It is translated as CASRPGDYNSPLHF. The V call is TRBV5-6, the J call TRBJ1-6, with TRBD1 as a possible D gene (5 bases). The CDR3 is 14 residues long. Germline assignment: CDR1 SGHDT and CDR2 YYEEEE. Trimming stripped 5 bases from V and 4 bases from J, with 10 bases between. The full variable domain, completed using reference TRBV5-6 and TRBJ1-6, is DAGVTQSPTHLIKTRGQQVTLRCSPKSGHDTVSWYQQALGQGPQFIFQYYEEEERQRGNFPDRFSGHQFPNYSSELNVNALLLGDSALYLCASRPGDYNSPLHFGNGTRLTVT.

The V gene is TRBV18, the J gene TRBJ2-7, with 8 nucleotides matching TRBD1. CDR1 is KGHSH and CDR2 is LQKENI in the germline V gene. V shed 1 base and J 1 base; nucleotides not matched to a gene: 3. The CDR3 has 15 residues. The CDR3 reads CASSPQTGGSYEQYF. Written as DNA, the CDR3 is TGTGCCAGCTCACCACAAACAGGGGGGTCCTACGAGCAGTACTTC.

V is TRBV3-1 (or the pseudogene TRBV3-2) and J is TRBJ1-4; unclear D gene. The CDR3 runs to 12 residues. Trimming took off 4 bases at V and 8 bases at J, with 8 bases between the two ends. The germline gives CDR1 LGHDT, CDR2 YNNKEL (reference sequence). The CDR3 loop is CASSLGGEKLFF. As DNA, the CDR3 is TGTGCCAGCAGCCTGGGAGGGGAAAAACTGTTTTTT.

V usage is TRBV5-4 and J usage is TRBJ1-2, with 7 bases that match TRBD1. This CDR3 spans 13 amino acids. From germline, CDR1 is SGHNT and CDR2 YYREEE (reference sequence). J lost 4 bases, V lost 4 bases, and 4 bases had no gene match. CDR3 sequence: CASSRDRTYGYTF. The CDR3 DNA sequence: TGTGCCAGCAGCCGGGACAGAACCTATGGCTACACCTTC.

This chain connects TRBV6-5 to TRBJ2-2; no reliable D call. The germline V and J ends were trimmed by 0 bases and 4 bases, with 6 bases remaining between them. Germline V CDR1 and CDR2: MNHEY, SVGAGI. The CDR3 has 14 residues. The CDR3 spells CASSYSGLTGELFF. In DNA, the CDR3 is TGTGCCAGCAGTTACTCGGGCCTCACCGGGGAGCTGTTTTTT.

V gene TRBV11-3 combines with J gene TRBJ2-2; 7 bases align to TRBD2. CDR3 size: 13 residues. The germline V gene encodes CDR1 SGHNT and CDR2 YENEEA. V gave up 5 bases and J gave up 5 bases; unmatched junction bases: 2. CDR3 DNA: TGTGCCAGCAGCGCCGGGGGGACCGGGGAGCTGTTTTTT. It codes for CASSAGGTGELFF.

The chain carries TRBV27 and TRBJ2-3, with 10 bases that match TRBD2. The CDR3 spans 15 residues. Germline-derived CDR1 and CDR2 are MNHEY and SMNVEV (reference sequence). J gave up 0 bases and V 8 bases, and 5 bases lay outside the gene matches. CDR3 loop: CASGRGLASTDTQYF. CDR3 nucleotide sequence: TGTGCCAGCGGCCGGGGACTAGCGAGCACAGATACGCAGTATTTT.